This T cell receptor beta chain was documented in a study of cytomegalovirus exposure and HLA in healthy donors. Study findings and constraints: DRB1 had the most TCR associations and HLA-C the fewest, a later analysis found, with rates varying by HLA locus. A list of around 150 TCR beta chains associated with cytomegalovirus was given. In a later analysis, the majority of CMV-associated beta chains seemingly showed HLA restriction.

Germline assignment: CDR1 LNHDA and CDR2 SQIVND (reference sequence). With 9 bases removed from V and 0 bases from J, the gap between germline ends came to 12 bases. The CDR3 loop spans 14 amino acids. PCR primers comprised 60 Vbeta and 13 Jbeta primers. Using immunoSEQ multiplex PCR, the repertoire was profiled, and TCRdb retains in-frame clones only, with some absent. Found here are 130,000 to 150,000 clones, over 65% of them singletons; the top ten hold approximately 2.9%. A note on this clone: Its antigen remains unknown.

The receptor's source is a man aged 35 to 55 in good health and CMV-seropositive. The chain couples TRBV19 to TRBJ1-3; a possible D gene is TRBD1 (6 bases). The sample consisted of PBMCs. The CDR3 nucleotides are TGTGCCAGCAAACAGGGACGCTCTGGAAACACCATATATTTT. Its translation: CASKQGRSGNTIYF.